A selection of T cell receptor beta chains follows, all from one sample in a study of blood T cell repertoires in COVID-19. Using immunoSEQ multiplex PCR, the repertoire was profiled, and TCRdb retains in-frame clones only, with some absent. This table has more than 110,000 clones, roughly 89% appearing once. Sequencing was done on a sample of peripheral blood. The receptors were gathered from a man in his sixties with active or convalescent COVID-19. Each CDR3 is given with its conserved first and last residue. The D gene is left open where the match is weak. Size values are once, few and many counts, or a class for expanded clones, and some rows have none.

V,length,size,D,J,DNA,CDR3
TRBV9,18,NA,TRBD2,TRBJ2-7,TGTGCCAGCAGCGTAGAATCTAGCGGGGGGCTTAGCTCCTACGAGCAGTACTTC,CASSVESSGGLSSYEQYF
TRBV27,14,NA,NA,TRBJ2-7,TGTGCCAGCAGTTCCATAGGTCGGGGCTACGAGCAGTACTTC,CASSSIGRGYEQYF
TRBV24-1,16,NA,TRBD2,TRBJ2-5,TGTGCCACCAGTGGGAAAAGCGGGGGGGGGCAAGAGACCCAGTACTTC,CATSGKSGGGQETQYF
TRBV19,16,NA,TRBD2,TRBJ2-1,TGTGCCAGTAGTTCGGAGCGGGGGGGCACCTACAATGAGCAGTTCTTC,CASSSERGGTYNEQFF
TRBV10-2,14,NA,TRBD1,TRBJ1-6,TGCGCCAGCGTAAAGGACAGGGATAATTCACCCCTCCACTTT,CASVKDRDNSPLHF
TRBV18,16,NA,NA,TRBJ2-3,TGTGCCAGCTCACCACCAGCCACAGGGAGCACAGATACGCAGTATTTT,CASSPPATGSTDTQYF
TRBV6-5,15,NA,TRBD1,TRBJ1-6,TGTGCCAGCAGTTACTCAGGACAGGGCGGTTCACCCCTCCACTTT,CASSYSGQGGSPLHF
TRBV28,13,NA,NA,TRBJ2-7,TGTGCCCTGCAGGGGAGAGTTAACCACGAGCAGTACTTC,CALQGRVNHEQYF
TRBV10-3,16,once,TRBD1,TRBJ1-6,TGTGCCATCAGGGGGCAAGGCGGGACAGGGGATTCACCCCTCCACTTT,CAIRGQGGTGDSPLHF
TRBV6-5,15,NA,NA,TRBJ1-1,TGTGCCAGCAGTTACTTCGGGAGAAAAAACACTGAAGCTTTCTTT,CASSYFGRKNTEAFF
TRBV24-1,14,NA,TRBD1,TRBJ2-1,TGTGCCACCAGCTACAGGGGGTCCTACAATGAGCAGTTCTTC,CATSYRGSYNEQFF
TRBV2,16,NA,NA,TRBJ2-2,TGTGCCAGCAGTCCCCTGGCGGGGTGGGGGACCGGGGAGCTGTTTTTT,CASSPLAGWGTGELFF
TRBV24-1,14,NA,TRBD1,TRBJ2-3,TGTGCCACCAGTGAAGGGACAGGGGCAGATACGCAGTATTTT,CATSEGTGADTQYF
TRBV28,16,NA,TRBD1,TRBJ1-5,TGTGCCAGCAGCGGTCCCGGGACAGGGAACAATCAGCCCCAGCATTTT,CASSGPGTGNNQPQHF
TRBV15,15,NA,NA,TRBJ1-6,TGTGCCACCAGCAGAGCTCACAGGGACGGGTCACCCCTCCACTTT,CATSRAHRDGSPLHF
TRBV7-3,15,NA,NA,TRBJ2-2,TGTGCCAGCAGTATGGGGGGACTGAACACCGGGGAGCTGTTTTTT,CASSMGGLNTGELFF
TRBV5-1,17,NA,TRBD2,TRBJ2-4,TGCGCCAGCAGCCCCCAGCGGTTCGGGGGGGCAGCAAACATTCAGTACTTC,CASSPQRFGGAANIQYF
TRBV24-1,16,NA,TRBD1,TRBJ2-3,TGTGCCACCAGTGATCGCCGGGACAGAAGCACAGATACGCAGTATTTT,CATSDRRDRSTDTQYF
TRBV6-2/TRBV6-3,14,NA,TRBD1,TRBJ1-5,TGTGCCAGCAGTGCCGACAGGGGGCCGAAGCCCCAGCATTTT,CASSADRGPKPQHF
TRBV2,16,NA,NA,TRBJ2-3,TGTGCCAGCAGTAGAACCGGGACTCTGAGCACAGATACGCAGTATTTT,CASSRTGTLSTDTQYF
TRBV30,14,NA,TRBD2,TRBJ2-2,TGTGCCTGGAGACTAGCGGGAGGCACCGGGGAGCTGTTTTTT,CAWRLAGGTGELFF
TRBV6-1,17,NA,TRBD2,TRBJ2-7,TGTGCCAGCAGTGAAGGACCCTGGTTAGCGGGCCAGTACGAGCAGTACTTC,CASSEGPWLAGQYEQYF
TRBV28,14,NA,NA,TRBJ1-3,TGTGCCAGCAGTTTCAGCGGGGCAGGAAACACCATATATTTT,CASSFSGAGNTIYF
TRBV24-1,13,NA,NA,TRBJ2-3,TGTGCCACCCAGGGGCAGGGCACAGATACGCAGTATTTT,CATQGQGTDTQYF